This T cell receptor beta chain was captured by sequencing in a study of blood T cells in healthy people across ages. About the research overall: Template switching retrieved approximately one barcoded beta molecule for each two T cells.

Next came a second PCR, run for about 7 to 12 cycles, which used a sample-barcoded 5' primer along with a J-beta primer mix. TCRdb re-derived calls from the 5' RACE reads in MiXCR, one entry per CDR3 protein. Altogether about 750,000 distinct CDR3 sequences are present, roughly 53% being singletons, with the ten largest covering about two fifths. Per sample, extraction of total RNA gave at least 6 micrograms in every case. On this clonotype itself: Its specificity is not known.

Study-level findings and limits: Long-lived donors had more naive CD4+ cells and higher diversity than aged donors. As age increased, TCR beta diversity per million T cells fell in a roughly linear fashion.

The V gene's germline CDR1 is SQVTM and CDR2 ANQGSEA. The CDR3 spans 14 residues. V shed 3 bases and J shed 5 bases, with 17 bases lying between them. This sequence originates from a man older than 75 in good health. The J gene is TRBJ2-7, the V gene TRBV29-1; D possibly uses TRBD1 or TRBD2 (5 bases each). The sample comprised blood. CDR3 sequence (DNA): TGCAGCGTTGAGGGGGTGATGGGACGAGACGAGCAGTACTTC. This gives the protein CSVEGVMGRDEQYF.